This passage covers 3 T cell receptor beta chains from one sample sequenced in a study of untreated major depressive disorder. The data were produced by immunoSEQ multiplex PCR, yet TCRdb's version contains in-frame clones alone and is incomplete. The data hold around 20,000 clones, with just under 90% observed a single time. The sequencing sample was made of CD4+ T cells from PBMCs. The receptors originated from a woman between 40 and 55 years old in good health.

The rearrangement links TRBV5-8 to TRBJ2-2, with a possible D match to TRBD1 (6 bases). V lost 3 bases and J 6 bases, leaving 9 bases between the germline ends. The CDR3 length is 13 residues. CDR1 and CDR2 (germline): SGHTS, YDEGEE. The CDR3 reads CASSYRVAGELFF. In nucleotides, the CDR3 is TGTGCCAGCAGCTACAGGGTGGCCGGGGAGCTGTTTTTT. Full variable domain (outside the CDR3, taken from reference TRBV5-8 and TRBJ2-2): EAGVTQSPTHLIKTRGQQATLRCSPISGHTSVYWYQQALGLGLQFLLWYDEGEERNRGNFPPRFSGRQFPNYSSELNVNALELEDSALYLCASSYRVAGELFFGEGSRLTVL.

The chain uses TRBV6-5 and TRBJ1-2, with D possibly TRBD1 on 6 matching bases. Trimming removed 6 bases at V and 3 bases at J, with 17 bases between. The CDR3 contains 15 residues. The germline V gene has CDR1 MNHEY and CDR2 SVGAGI. The chain's CDR3 is CASRDSSAGDYGYTF. CDR3 DNA sequence: TGTGCCAGCAGGGACAGTAGCGCCGGGGACTATGGCTACACCTTC.

This clone was picked up a small number of times. The gene calls are TRBV6-6 and TRBJ1-5; 7 bases match TRBD1. The V gene end was trimmed by 5 bases and the J gene end by 3 bases; junction bases not matched to a gene: 1. The germline gives CDR1 MNHNY, CDR2 SVGAGI (reference sequence). This CDR3 has 13 residues. This CDR3 is CASSTGANQPQHF. The CDR3 DNA follows: TGTGCCAGCAGTACAGGGGCCAATCAGCCCCAGCATTTT.